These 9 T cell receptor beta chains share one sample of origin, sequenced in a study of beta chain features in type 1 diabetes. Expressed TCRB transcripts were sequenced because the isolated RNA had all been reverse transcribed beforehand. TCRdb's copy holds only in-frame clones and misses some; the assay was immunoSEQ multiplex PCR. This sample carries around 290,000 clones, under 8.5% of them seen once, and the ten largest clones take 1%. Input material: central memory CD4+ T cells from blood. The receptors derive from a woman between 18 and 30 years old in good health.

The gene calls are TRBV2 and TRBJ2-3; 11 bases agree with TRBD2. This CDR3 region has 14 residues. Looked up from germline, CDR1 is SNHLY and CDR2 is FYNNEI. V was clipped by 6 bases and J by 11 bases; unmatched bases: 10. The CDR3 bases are TGTGCCAGCAGCACGACTAGCGGGGTTTTCGGGCAGTATTTT. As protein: CASSTTSGVFGQYF. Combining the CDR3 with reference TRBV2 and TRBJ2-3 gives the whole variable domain EPEVTQTPSHQVTQMGQEVILRCVPISNHLYFYWYRQILGQKVEFLVSFYNNEISEKSEIFDDQFSVERPDGSNFTLKIRSTKLEDSAMYFCASSTTSGVFGQYFGPGTRLTVL.

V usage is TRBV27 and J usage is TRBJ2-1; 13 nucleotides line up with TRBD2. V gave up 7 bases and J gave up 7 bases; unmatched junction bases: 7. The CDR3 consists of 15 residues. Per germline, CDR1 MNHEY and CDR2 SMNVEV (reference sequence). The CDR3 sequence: CASKFRGLAGNEQFF. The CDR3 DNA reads TGTGCCAGCAAATTTAGGGGACTAGCGGGGAATGAGCAGTTCTTC.

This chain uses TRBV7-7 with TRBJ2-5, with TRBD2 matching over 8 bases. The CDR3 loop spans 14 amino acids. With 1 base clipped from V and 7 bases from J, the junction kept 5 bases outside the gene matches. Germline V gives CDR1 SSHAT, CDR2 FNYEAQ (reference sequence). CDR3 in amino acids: CASSLGTSRATQYF. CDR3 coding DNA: TGTGCCAGCAGCTTAGGGACTAGCCGGGCGACCCAGTACTTC. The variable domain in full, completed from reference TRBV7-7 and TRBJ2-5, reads GAGVSQSPRYKVTKRGQDVTLRCDPISSHATLYWYQQALGQGPEFLTYFNYEAQPDKSGLPSDRFSAERPEGSISTLTIQRTEQRDSAMYRCASSLGTSRATQYFGPGTRLLVL.

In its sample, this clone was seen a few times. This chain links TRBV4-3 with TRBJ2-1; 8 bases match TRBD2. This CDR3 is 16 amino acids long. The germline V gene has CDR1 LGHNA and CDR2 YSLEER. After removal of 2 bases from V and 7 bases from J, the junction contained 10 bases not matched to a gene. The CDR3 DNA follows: TGCGCCAGCAGCCAAAAAGGCGGGACTAGTTTTAATGAGCAGTTCTTC. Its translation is CASSQKGGTSFNEQFF.

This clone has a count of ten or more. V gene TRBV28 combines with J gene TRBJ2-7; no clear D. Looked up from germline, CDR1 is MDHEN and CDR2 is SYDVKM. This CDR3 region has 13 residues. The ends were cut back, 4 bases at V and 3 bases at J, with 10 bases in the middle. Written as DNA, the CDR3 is TGTGCCAGCAGTTCGCCGGACGGCTACGAGCAGTACGTC. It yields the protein CASSSPDGYEQYV.

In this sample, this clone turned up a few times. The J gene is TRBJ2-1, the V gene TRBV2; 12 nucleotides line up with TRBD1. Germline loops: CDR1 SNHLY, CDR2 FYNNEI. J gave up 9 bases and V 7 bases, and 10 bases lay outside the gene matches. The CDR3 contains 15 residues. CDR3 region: CASILPGQGAGEQFF. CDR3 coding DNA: TGTGCCAGCATACTACCGGGACAGGGGGCTGGTGAGCAGTTCTTC.

CDR3 in amino acids: CASSIPGTGPYNEQFF. The CDR3 DNA is TGTGCCAGCAGCATACCAGGGACAGGGCCCTACAATGAGCAGTTCTTC. V usage is TRBV11-3 and J usage is TRBJ2-1; 9 bases agree with TRBD1. This CDR3 spans 16 amino acids. V lost 5 bases to trimming and J lost 2 bases; unmatched junction nucleotides: 7. Germline V CDR1 and CDR2: SGHNT, YENEEA.

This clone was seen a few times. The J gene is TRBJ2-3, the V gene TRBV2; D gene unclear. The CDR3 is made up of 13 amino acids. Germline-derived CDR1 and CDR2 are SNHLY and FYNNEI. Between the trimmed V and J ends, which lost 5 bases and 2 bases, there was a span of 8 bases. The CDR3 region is CASSSGYTDTQYF. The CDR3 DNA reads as TGTGCCAGCAGTTCCGGCTACACAGATACGCAGTATTTT.

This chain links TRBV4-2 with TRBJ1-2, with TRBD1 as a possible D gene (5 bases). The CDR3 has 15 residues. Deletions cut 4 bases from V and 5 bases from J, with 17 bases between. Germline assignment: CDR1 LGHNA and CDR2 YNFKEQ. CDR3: CASSRGSGEGYGYTF. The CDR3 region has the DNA TGTGCCAGCAGCCGGGGGAGCGGGGAGGGATATGGCTACACCTTC.